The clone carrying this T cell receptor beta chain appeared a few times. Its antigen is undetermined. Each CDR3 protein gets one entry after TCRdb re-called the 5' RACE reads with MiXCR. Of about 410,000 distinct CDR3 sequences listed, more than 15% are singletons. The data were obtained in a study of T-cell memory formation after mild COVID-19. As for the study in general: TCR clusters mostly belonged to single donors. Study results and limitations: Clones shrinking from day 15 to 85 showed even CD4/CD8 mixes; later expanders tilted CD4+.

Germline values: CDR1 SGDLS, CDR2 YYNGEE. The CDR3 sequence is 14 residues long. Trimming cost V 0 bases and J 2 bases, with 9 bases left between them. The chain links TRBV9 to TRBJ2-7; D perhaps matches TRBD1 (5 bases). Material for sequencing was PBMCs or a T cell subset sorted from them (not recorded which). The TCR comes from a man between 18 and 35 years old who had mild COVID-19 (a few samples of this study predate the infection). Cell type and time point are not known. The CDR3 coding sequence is TGTGCCAGCAGCGTAGGTGACAGAACCTACGAGCAGTACTTC. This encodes CASSVGDRTYEQYF.